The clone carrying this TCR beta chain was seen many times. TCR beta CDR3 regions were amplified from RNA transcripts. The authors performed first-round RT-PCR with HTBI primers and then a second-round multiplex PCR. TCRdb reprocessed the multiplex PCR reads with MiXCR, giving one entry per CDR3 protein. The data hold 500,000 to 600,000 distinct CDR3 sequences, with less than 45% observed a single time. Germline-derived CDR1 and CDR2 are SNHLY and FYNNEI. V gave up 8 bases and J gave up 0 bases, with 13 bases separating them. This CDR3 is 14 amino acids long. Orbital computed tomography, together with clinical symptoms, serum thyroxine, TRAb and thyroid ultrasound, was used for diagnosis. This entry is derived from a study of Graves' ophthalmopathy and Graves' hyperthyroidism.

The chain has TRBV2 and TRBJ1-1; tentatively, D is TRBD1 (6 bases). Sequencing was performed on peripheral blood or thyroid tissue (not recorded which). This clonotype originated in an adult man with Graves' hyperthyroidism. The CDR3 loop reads CASEQGHMNTEAFF. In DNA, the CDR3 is TGTGCCAGCGAACAGGGACACATGAACACTGAAGCTTTCTTT.